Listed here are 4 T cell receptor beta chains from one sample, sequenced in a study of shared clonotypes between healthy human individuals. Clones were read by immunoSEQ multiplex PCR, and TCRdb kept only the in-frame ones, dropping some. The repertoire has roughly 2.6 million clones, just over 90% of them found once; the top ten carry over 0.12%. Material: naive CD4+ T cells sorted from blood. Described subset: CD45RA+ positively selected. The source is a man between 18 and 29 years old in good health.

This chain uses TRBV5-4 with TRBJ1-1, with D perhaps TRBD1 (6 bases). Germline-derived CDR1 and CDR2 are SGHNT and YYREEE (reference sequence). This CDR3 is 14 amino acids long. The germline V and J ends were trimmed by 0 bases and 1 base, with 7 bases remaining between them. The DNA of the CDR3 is TGTGCCAGCAGCTTGGTACAGGGGAACACTGAAGCTTTCTTT. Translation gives CASSLVQGNTEAFF.

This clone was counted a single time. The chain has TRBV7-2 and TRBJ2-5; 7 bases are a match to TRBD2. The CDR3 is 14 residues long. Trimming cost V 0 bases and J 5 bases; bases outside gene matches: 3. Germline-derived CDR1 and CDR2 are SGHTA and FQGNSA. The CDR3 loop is CASSLARERETQYF. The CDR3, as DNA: TGTGCCAGCAGCTTAGCGCGGGAGCGGGAGACCCAGTACTTC.

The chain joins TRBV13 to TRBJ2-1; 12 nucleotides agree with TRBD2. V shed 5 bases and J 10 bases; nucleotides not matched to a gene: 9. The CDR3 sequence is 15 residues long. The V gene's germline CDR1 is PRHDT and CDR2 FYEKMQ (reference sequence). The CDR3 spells CASSRRTSGKLEQFF. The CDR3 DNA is TGTGCCAGCAGCCGACGGACTAGCGGGAAGCTCGAGCAGTTCTTC. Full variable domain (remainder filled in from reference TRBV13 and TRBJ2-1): AAGVIQSPRHLIKEKRETATLKCYPIPRHDTVYWYQQGPGQDPQFLISFYEKMQSDKGSIPDRFSAQQFSDYHSELNMSSLELGDSALYFCASSRRTSGKLEQFFGPGTRLTVL.

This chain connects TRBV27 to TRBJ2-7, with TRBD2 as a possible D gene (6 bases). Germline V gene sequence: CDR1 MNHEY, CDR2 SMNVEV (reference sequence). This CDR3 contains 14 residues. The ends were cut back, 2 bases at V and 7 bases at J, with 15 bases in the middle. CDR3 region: CASSLPGTAAEQYF. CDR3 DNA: TGTGCCAGCAGTTTACCGGGGACTGCGGCGGAGCAGTACTTC.